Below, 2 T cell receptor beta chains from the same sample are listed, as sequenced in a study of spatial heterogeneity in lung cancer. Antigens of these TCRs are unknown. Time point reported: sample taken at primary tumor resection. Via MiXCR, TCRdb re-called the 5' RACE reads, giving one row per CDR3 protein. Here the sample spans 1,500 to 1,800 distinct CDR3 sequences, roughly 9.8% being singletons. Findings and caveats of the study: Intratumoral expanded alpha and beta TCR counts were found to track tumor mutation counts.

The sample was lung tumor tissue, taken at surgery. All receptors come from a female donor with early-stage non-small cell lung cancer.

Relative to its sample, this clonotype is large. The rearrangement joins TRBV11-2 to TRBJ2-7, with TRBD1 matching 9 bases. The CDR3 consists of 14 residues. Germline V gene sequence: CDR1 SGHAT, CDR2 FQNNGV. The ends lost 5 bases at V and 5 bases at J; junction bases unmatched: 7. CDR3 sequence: CASSTDRGSHEQYF. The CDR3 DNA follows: TGTGCCAGCAGCACGGACAGGGGATCCCACGAGCAGTACTTC.

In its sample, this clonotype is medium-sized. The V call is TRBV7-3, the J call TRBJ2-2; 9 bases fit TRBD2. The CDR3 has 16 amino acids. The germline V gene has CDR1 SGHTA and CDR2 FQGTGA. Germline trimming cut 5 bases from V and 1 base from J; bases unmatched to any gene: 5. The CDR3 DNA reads TGTGCCAGCAGCCTCCGAGCGGGAGGGAACACCGGGGAGCTGTTTTTT. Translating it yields CASSLRAGGNTGELFF. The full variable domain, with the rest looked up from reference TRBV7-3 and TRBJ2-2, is GAGVSQTPSNKVTEKGKYVELRCDPISGHTALYWYRQSLGQGPEFLIYFQGTGAADDSGLPNDRFFAVRPEGSVSTLKIQRTERGDSAVYLCASSLRAGGNTGELFFGEGSRLTVL.